The source of this TCR beta chain is a study of T cells after yellow fever vaccination. With respect to this clonotype: What it binds is not known.

The J segment lost 5 bases and the V segment lost 10 bases, leaving 9 bases of the junction unmatched. The CDR3 consists of 13 residues. Researchers made TCR cDNA using 5'RACE template switching, and this step added a universal primer site and UMIs. TCRdb reprocessed the 5' RACE reads via MiXCR and lists one record per CDR3 protein. The table has some 560,000 distinct CDR3 sequences, roughly 17% seen once; the top ten hold 17%. General observations from the study: At around 95% for CD4 and over 80% for CD8, most primary-vaccination clones showed up again after the booster. Abundant bulk-population clonotypes could contaminate the FACS-sorted repertoires.

The rearrangement joins TRBV12-3 or TRBV12-4 to TRBJ2-7; 9 bases are a match to TRBD2. The source was PBMCs, collected less than 6 days after the first yellow fever vaccination. This clonotype was obtained from a young man who received the YFV17D yellow fever vaccine. The CDR3 region is CAIIAGDSHEQYF. The CDR3 DNA sequence: TGTGCCATAATAGCGGGGGATTCCCACGAGCAGTACTTC.